This T cell receptor (beta chain) was captured in a study of beta chain features in type 1 diabetes (dated by TCRdb to the late 2010s). Some background on the complete study: No differences in mean age, gender distribution, total cell number or subset yield were found between patients and healthy donors. A total of 107,917,701 sorted cells were examined across all samples, and the number of cells per subset was strongly correlated with RNA yield. The study compared TCRB repertoires of sorted circulating CD4+ T cell subsets between recently diagnosed type 1 diabetes patients and matched healthy donors. Regulatory and stem cell-like memory subsets were isolated from only 8 patients and about eight healthy donors, whereas naive and central memory subsets came from all 30 or so donors.

Turning to this clone: Its antigen target is currently unknown. No clone much larger than this one lies a single base away; base qualities are absent.

The entire isolated RNA was reverse transcribed using the High Capacity cDNA Reverse Transcription Kit, and thus expressed TCRB transcripts were sequenced. Naive, central memory and regulatory T cell samples underwent deep immunoSEQ sequencing, averaging about 3.57 million total reads per sample. Sorted cells were lysed in RLT buffer and RNA was extracted with DNase-treated RNeasy Micro or Mini kits, depending on cell number. To prevent cross-contamination, each cell subset was processed individually, whereas patient and healthy donor samples were processed jointly. The immunoSEQ multiplex PCR was used to amplify TCRB sequences from cDNA, yielding 87-bp fragments that span the CDR3 region. The amplicons were sequenced using the Illumina HiSeq platform. In the source study's methods: Synthetic template baselines were used to correct PCR bias computationally, reads within Hamming distance 2 were collapsed together, and singletons that could not be merged were discarded. Reads were aligned against IMGT to assign V, D and J genes, CDR3 length and insertions or deletions at six rearrangement sites. Within each subset, clonotype counts were normalized to the number of sorted cells before true diversity and Gini coefficients were calculated with the tcR R package. The overlap coefficient, calculated on TCRB nucleotide sequences, was used to measure repertoire sharing. TCRdb mirrors the immuneACCESS table, restricted to in-frame sequences. Some clones are absent from its copies; in checked studies, under half trace to an unresolved V gene, and the reason for the others is unknown. The DNA was the basis for D and trimming; V, J and clone size are from that table. Here the sample has more than 8,500 clones; 70% to 80% occur a single time. Roughly 1.5% of the sample rests with the top ten.

Spanning cysteine to phenylalanine, the CDR3 consists of 14 amino acids. The DNA shown is the 42-base CDR3, in frame from base 1. The V end loses 5 bases and the J end loses 6 bases, and a stretch of 14 bases separates them. Sequences SEHNR (CDR1) and FQNEAQ (CDR2) are obtained from the germline V gene (reference sequence). Each donor gave one peripheral blood draw, around 100 mL on average, collected into heparinised tubes. Using a panel that included CD45RO, CCR7, CD25, CD127, CD95 and CD27, naive, central memory, regulatory and stem cell-like memory CD4+ T cells were sorted on a BD FACSAria II. Every sorted population had a purity above 95%. PBMCs were isolated right away by Lymphoprep density gradient centrifugation and were stained directly, without culture. To minimize batch effects, samples were stained and sorted in pairs, one healthy donor with one patient per experiment. Results the study describes overall, beyond this receptor: Because cDNA was sequenced instead of genomic DNA, activated cells with high expression could be over-represented, although the groups did not differ in activation or CD3 levels. A moderate but significant shortening of TCRB CDR3 length was observed in type 1 diabetes patients in all four CD4+ subsets. Only small numbers of individuals were included in the HLA sub-analyses, which left unresolved whether HLA type had any influence on TCRB rearrangement. The naive, central memory and regulatory TCRB repertoires appeared to resemble one another more closely among patients than among healthy donors. Shorter templates might be favored by PCR, yet because patient and control samples were amplified and corrected together, any such skew would affect both groups equally. Fewer insertions and more nucleotide deletions at VDJ recombination sites were observed in patients with type 1 diabetes, implying thymic rearrangement abnormalities.

This sequence originates from a woman between 18 and 29 years old in good health. The material sequenced was Tregs from blood. Taken with the paper, the label for cell subset or site translates to: regulatory CD4+ T cells. Recombination linked TRBV7-9 to TRBJ2-1, with the D segment identity uncertain. The DNA is TGTGCCAGCAGCCCCCGACTCTTTGTCAATGAGCAGTTCTTC. This sequence encodes CASSPRLFVNEQFF.